The next 11 T cell receptor beta chains were all read from a single sample in a study of T-cell memory formation after mild COVID-19 (dated by TCRdb to about 2021). Libraries were prepared through 5' RACE. The sequencing machine was an Illumina NovaSeq 6000. TCRdb reanalyzed the raw reads on its own, using fastp at Q25 for trimming and MiXCR for clone calling, and kept in-frame beta chains. Each entry merges the rows of one CDR3 protein and shows their most common DNA and genes. Present in this sample are a few hundred thousand distinct CDR3 sequences, approximately 25% of which were seen just once. The top ten constitute 8.5% to 9% of the sample. Sequences were obtained from PBMCs or a T cell subset sorted from them (not recorded which). These receptors were taken from an adult woman who had mild COVID-19 (a few samples of this study predate the infection). The sample titles of this study are shuffled in the database, so cell type and time point are left out; the donor was told from shared clones.

This clonotype was seen more than once but under ten times. V and J are TRBV20-1 and TRBJ1-1, with TRBD1 as a possible D gene (5 bases). Trimming took off 4 bases at V and 5 bases at J, with 20 bases between the two ends. CDR1 and CDR2 from the germline V gene are DFQATT and SNEGSKA (reference sequence). This CDR3 is built from 15 residues. CDR3 sequence: CSAKGREGLETEAFF. The CDR3 nucleotides are TGCAGTGCTAAGGGACGGGAGGGTTTGGAAACTGAAGCTTTCTTT.

J is TRBJ2-1 and V is TRBV20-1, with D tentatively TRBD1 (5 bases). This CDR3 has 11 residues. V dropped 3 bases and J dropped 9 bases, with 9 bases sitting between them. Germline CDR1 reads DFQATT; CDR2 reads SNEGSKA (reference sequence). DNA for the CDR3: TGCAGTGCTAGCGGAAGGGGTGAGCAGTTCTTC. It encodes CSASGRGEQFF.

This clonotype has a count of ten or more. The chain combines TRBV12-3 or TRBV12-4 with TRBJ2-5; D is possibly TRBD1 or TRBD2 (5 bases each). There are 17 residues in the CDR3. Trimming cost V 1 base and J 4 bases, with 19 bases left between them. For the CDR3, the DNA is TGTGCCAGCAGTTTAGTTCCTGGGGGTAAAGGGCGAGAGACCCAGTACTTC. Its protein product is CASSLVPGGKGRETQYF.

This clonotype was seen a handful of times. The rearrangement links TRBV5-1 to TRBJ2-2, with no clear D. The V gene lost 5 bases and the J gene lost 6 bases, with 11 bases spanning the gap. This CDR3 has 13 residues. Germline V lookup: CDR1 SGHRS, CDR2 YFSETQ. The CDR3 coding sequence is TGCGCCAGCAGATCCCTCGCCGCCGGGGAGCTGTTTTTT. This sequence encodes CASRSLAAGELFF. Full variable domain (rest looked up from reference TRBV5-1 and TRBJ2-2): KAGVTQTPRYLIKTRGQQVTLSCSPISGHRSVSWYQQTPGQGLQFLFEYFSETQRNKGNFPGRFSGRQFSNSRSEMNVSTLELGDSALYLCASRSLAAGELFFGEGSRLTVL.

V usage is TRBV7-2 and J usage is TRBJ2-3, with 11 bases fitting TRBD2. CDR1 and CDR2 (germline): SGHTA, FQGNSA. The junction had 8 bases not matched to a gene; V was cut back by 4 bases and J by 2 bases. CDR3 size: 17 residues. CDR3 nucleotides: TGTGCCAGCAGCTCCTGGGGGACTAGCGGCCTCACAGATACGCAGTATTTT. This codes for CASSSWGTSGLTDTQYF. The full variable domain, completed using reference TRBV7-2 and TRBJ2-3, is GAGVSQSPSNKVTEKGKDVELRCDPISGHTALYWYRQSLGQGLEFLIYFQGNSAPDKSGLPSDRFSAERTGGSVSTLTIQRTQQEDSAVYLCASSSWGTSGLTDTQYFGPGTRLTVL.

The chain is built from TRBV7-2 and TRBJ2-3; D is perhaps TRBD1 or TRBD2 (5 bases each). The length of the CDR3 is 14 residues. The V gene lost 5 bases and the J gene lost 2 bases, with 11 bases spanning the gap. Germline assignment: CDR1 SGHTA and CDR2 FQGNSA. The CDR3 spells CASSLGTYTDTQYF. The DNA for the CDR3 is TGTGCCAGCAGCCTCGGGACGTACACAGATACGCAGTATTTT.

This clonotype turned up a few times. This chain joins TRBV4-1 and TRBJ1-1; D unresolved. V was cut by 2 bases and J by 0 bases, with 7 bases left in between. Per the germline V gene, CDR1 is MGHRA and CDR2 is YSYEKL. This CDR3 comprises 14 residues. The CDR3 spells CASSQLVMNTEAFF. CDR3 bases: TGCGCCAGCAGCCAATTAGTGATGAACACTGAAGCTTTCTTT.

This sequence joins TRBV11-3 and TRBJ2-3; 9 nucleotides match TRBD1. Per germline, CDR1 SGHNT and CDR2 YENEEA. J was trimmed by 6 bases and V by 6 bases; bases with no gene match: 16. CDR3 length: 17 amino acids. The CDR3 region has the DNA TGTGCCAGCAGTCACACCCGGACAGGGGCTCCCTTCGATACGCAGTATTTT. Translated, it gives CASSHTRTGAPFDTQYF. Drawing the rest from reference TRBV11-3 and TRBJ2-3, the complete variable domain is EAGVVQSPRYKIIEKKQPVAFWCNPISGHNTLYWYLQNLGQGPELLIRYENEEAVDDSQLPKDRFSAERLKGVDSTLKIQPAELGDSAVYLCASSHTRTGAPFDTQYFGPGTRLTVL.

This clonotype was found a few times. The DNA for the CDR3 is TGTGCCAGCAGCCATGATGTAGCGGGAGCAAGAGATACGCAGTATTTT. This translates into CASSHDVAGARDTQYF. The chain combines TRBV4-2 with TRBJ2-3, with TRBD2 matching over 9 bases. CDR3 length: 16 amino acids. With 3 bases clipped from V and 5 bases from J, the junction kept 9 bases outside the gene matches. From germline, CDR1 is LGHNA and CDR2 YNFKEQ.

The rearrangement links TRBV4-3 to TRBJ2-3; TRBD2 matches at 7 bases. CDR1 LGHNA and CDR2 YSLEER come from the germline V gene. The CDR3 runs 17 residues. Trimming took 4 bases from V and 0 from J; bases not matched to a gene: 10. CDR3 protein: CASSLQPGLGSTDTQYF. In DNA, the CDR3 is TGCGCCAGCAGCCTTCAACCCGGACTAGGGAGCACAGATACGCAGTATTTT.

The table lists this clonotype with a few counts. The chain couples TRBV7-8 to TRBJ2-2; D remains unclear. Trimming cost V 1 base and J 0 bases, with 6 bases left between them. This CDR3 is built from 15 residues. Germline loops: CDR1 SGHVS, CDR2 FQNEAQ. The CDR3 sequence is CASSLGASNTGELFF. Here the CDR3 DNA reads TGTGCCAGCAGCTTAGGAGCCTCGAACACCGGGGAGCTGTTTTTT.